These 10 T cell receptor beta chains share one sample of origin, sequenced in a study of cytomegalovirus exposure and HLA in healthy donors. Primers for the PCR totalled 60 Vbeta and 13 Jbeta. This table comes from immunoSEQ multiplex PCR, and its TCRdb copy is limited to in-frame clones, with some not included. The sample holds 150,000 to 200,000 clones, under 80% seen once. Sample: PBMCs. The receptors come from a woman aged 45-65 years in good health and CMV-seropositive.

This chain connects TRBV6-6 to TRBJ1-4, with D possibly being TRBD1 (6 bases). Trimming took off 7 bases at V and 8 bases at J, with 11 bases between the two ends. This CDR3 contains 12 residues. Looked up from germline, CDR1 is MNHNY and CDR2 is SVGAGI (reference sequence). CDR3: CASKGVGEKLFF. The CDR3 DNA is TGTGCCAGCAAGGGGGTGGGAGAAAAACTGTTTTTT.

V usage is TRBV30 and J usage is TRBJ1-3; no clear D. Trimming pared 0 bases from V and 7 bases from J, leaving 7 bases between. Germline lookup yields CDR1 GTSNPN and CDR2 SVGIG (reference sequence). The CDR3 spans 12 residues. CDR3 amino acids: CAWSVSGNTIYF. The CDR3, as DNA: TGTGCCTGGAGTGTCTCGGGGAACACCATATATTTT. The complete variable domain, with remaining parts taken from reference TRBV30 and TRBJ1-3, reads SQTIHQWPATLVQPVGSPLSLECTVEGTSNPNLYWYRQAAGRGLQLLFYSVGIGQISSEVPQNLSASRPQDRQFILSSKKLLLSDSGFYLCAWSVSGNTIYFGEGSWLTVV.

This chain joins TRBV7-6 and TRBJ1-5; tentative D call: TRBD1 (5 bases). The V end lost 6 bases, the J end lost 6 bases, and 15 bases lay between the germline ends. Germline V gene data show CDR1 as SGHVS and CDR2 as FNYEAQ. The length of the CDR3 is 14 residues. Here the CDR3 reads CASSFLGLGQPQHF. The CDR3 nucleotides are TGTGCCAGCAGTTTCCTGGGGCTGGGTCAGCCCCAGCATTTT.

The chain links TRBV19 to TRBJ1-2; D gene uncertain. The germline CDR1 and CDR2 sequences are LNHDA and SQIVND (reference sequence). V lost 3 bases to trimming and J lost 4 bases, with 15 bases between them. The CDR3 consists of 15 residues. CDR3 sequence: CASSIGFRPLYGYTF. For the CDR3, the DNA is TGTGCCAGTAGTATCGGTTTCAGGCCTCTCTATGGCTACACCTTC. Complete variable domain (other parts from reference TRBV19 and TRBJ1-2): DGGITQSPKYLFRKEGQNVTLSCEQNLNHDAMYWYRQDPGQGLRLIYYSQIVNDFQKGDIAEGYSVSREKKESFPLTVTSAQKNPTAFYLCASSIGFRPLYGYTFGSGTRLTVV.

The chain joins TRBV6-1 to TRBJ2-7; 8 bases map to TRBD2. The V and J ends lost 10 bases and 2 bases, in that order; junction bases with no gene match: 10. Germline CDR1 and CDR2: MNHNS and SASEGT. This CDR3 spans 14 amino acids. The CDR3 bases are TGTGCCACAAGAGGCCGGGGGGGCCCCTACGAGCAGTACTTC. It codes for CATRGRGGPYEQYF.

The rearrangement links TRBV9 to TRBJ2-1; 9 nucleotides agree with TRBD2. Germline assignment: CDR1 SGDLS and CDR2 YYNGEE. CDR3 size: 15 residues. The V segment lost 2 bases and the J segment 10 bases; nucleotides outside the gene matches: 10. The CDR3 nucleotides are TGTGCCAGCAGCGTGCAAGCGGGGGGCCAGCGGGAGCAGTTCTTC. The encoded protein is CASSVQAGGQREQFF.

This chain uses TRBV7-9 with TRBJ2-6; possibly TRBD1 for D (6 bases). This CDR3 contains 14 residues. Per the germline V gene, CDR1 is SEHNR and CDR2 is FQNEAQ (reference sequence). The germline V and J ends were trimmed by 10 bases and 4 bases, with 14 bases remaining between them. CDR3 protein: CATLRTAGANVLTF. The DNA of the CDR3 is TGTGCCACCCTTCGGACAGCGGGGGCCAACGTCCTGACTTTC.

The chain recombines TRBV11-3 with TRBJ2-3; a possible D gene is TRBD2 (6 bases). This CDR3 region has 16 residues. Germline V CDR1 and CDR2: SGHNT, YENEEA. Trimming pared 0 bases from V and 1 base from J, leaving 11 bases between. The CDR3 region has the DNA TGTGCCAGCAGCTTAGATTTCGGGGGAGGCACAGATACGCAGTATTTT. Translation gives CASSLDFGGGTDTQYF.

The sample holds a few counts of this clone. The chain has TRBV2 and TRBJ2-7, with 9 bases fitting TRBD1. CDR1 and CDR2 (germline): SNHLY, FYNNEI. This CDR3 contains 14 residues. Unmatched junction bases numbered 12, after V lost 7 bases and J lost 8 bases. The CDR3 loop is CASTPGTGSRKQYF. Written as DNA, the CDR3 is TGTGCCAGCACCCCCGGGACAGGGAGTCGCAAGCAGTACTTC. The whole variable domain, remainder taken from reference TRBV2 and TRBJ2-7, is EPEVTQTPSHQVTQMGQEVILRCVPISNHLYFYWYRQILGQKVEFLVSFYNNEISEKSEIFDDQFSVERPDGSNFTLKIRSTKLEDSAMYFCASTPGTGSRKQYFGPGTRLTVT.

The gene calls are TRBV10-3 and TRBJ1-2; D perhaps matches TRBD1 (6 bases). The V end was cut by 10 bases, the J end by 7 bases, with 19 bases between. This CDR3 has 13 amino acids. In germline, CDR1 is ENHRY, CDR2 SYGVKD. In DNA form, the CDR3 reads TGTGCCACCCTAGTTGCGGAAGGGGGTGGCTACACCTTC. Its translation: CATLVAEGGGYTF.